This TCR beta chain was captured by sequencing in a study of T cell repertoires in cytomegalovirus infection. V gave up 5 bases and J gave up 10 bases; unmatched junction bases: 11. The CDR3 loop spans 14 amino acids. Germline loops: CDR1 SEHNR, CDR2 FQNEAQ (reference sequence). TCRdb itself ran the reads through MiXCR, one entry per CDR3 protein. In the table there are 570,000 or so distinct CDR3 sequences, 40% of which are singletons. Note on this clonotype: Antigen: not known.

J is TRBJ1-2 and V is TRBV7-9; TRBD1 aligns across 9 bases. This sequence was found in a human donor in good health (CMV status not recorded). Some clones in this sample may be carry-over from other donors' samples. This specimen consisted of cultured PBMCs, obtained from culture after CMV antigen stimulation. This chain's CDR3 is CASSRLRDREYYTF. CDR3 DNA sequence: TGTGCCAGCAGCCGCCTCCGGGACAGGGAGTACTACACCTTC.